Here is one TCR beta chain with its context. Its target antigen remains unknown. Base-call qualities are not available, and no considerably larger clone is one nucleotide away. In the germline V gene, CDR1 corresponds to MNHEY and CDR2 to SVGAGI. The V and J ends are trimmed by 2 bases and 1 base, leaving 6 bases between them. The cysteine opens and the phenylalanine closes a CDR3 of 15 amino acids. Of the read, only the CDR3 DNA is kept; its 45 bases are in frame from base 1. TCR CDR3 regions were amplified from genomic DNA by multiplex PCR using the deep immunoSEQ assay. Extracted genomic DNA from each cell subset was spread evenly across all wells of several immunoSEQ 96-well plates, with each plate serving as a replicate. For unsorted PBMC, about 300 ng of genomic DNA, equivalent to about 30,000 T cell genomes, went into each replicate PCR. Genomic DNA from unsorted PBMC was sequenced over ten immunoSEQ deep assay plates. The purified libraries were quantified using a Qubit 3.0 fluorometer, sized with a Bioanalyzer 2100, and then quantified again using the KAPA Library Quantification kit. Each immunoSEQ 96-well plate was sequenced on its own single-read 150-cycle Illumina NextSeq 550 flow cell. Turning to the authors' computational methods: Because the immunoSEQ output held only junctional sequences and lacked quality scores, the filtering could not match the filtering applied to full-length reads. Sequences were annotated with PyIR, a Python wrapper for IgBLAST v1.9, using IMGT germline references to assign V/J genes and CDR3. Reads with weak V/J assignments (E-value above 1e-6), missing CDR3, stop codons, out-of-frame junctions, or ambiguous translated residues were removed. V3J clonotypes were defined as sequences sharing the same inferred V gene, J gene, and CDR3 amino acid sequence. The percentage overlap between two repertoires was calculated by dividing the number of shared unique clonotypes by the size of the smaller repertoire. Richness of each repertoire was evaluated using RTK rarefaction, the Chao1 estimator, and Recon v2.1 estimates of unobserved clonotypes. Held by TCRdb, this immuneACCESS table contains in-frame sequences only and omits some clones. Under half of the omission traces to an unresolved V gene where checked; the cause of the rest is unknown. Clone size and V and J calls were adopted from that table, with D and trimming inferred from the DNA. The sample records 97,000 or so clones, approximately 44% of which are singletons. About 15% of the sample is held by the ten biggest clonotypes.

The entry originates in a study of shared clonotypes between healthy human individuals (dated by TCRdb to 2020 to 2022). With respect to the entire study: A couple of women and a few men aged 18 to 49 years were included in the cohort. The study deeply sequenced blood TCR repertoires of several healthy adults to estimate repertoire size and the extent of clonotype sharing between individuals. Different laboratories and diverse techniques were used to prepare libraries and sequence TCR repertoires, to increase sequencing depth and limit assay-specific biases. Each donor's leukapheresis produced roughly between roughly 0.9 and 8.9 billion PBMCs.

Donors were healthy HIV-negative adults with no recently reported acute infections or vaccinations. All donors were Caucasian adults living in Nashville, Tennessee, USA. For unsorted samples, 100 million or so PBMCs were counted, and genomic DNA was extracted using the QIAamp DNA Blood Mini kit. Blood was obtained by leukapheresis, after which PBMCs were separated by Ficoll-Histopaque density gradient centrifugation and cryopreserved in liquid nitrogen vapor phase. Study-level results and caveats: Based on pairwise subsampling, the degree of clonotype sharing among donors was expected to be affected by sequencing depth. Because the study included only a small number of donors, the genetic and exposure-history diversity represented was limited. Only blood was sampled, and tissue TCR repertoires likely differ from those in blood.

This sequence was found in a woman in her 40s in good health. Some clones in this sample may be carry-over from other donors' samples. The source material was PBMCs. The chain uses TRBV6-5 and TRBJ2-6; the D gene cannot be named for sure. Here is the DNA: TGTGCCAGCAGTTACACCGAGTCTGGGGCCAACGTCCTGACTTTC. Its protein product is CASSYTESGANVLTF.